This T cell receptor beta chain was identified during a study of Ad26.COV2.S vaccination and SARS-CoV-2 variants. The wider study: Donor was in the COV1001 Ad26.COV2.S trial arm. The study gave Ad26.COV2.S intramuscularly, once or twice 56 days apart. Study observations and caveats: TCR breadth and depth analyses may have underestimated total T cell responses. Placebo recipients trailed vaccine recipients in spike-specific TCR breadth.

As for this clone: Its target is not known.

Sequencing used immunoSEQ multiplex PCR; TCRdb keeps in-frame clones, though not all of them. The sample comprises approximately 400,000 clones, roughly 85% of which are singletons, and approximately 7% rests with the top ten. Described treatment: over 15 received Ad26.COV2.S at low or high dose, single or two shots; 5 received placebo; per-sample allocation not given. Sampling was performed 63 days after the first vaccine or placebo injection. The CDR3 runs to 14 residues. V shed 8 bases and J 2 bases; nucleotides not matched to a gene: 9. Germline V gene lookup returns CDR1 MNHEY and CDR2 SVGAGI. The receptor's source is a person aged 18 to 59 who received the Ad26.COV2.S COVID-19 vaccine or a placebo. This specimen was peripheral blood, taken in a trial of Ad26.COV2.S vaccine versus placebo. The rearrangement links TRBV6-5 to TRBJ2-7, with 7 bases that match TRBD2. CDR3 in amino acids: CASRSLAATYEQYF. Written as DNA, the CDR3 is TGTGCCAGCCGTTCCCTAGCGGCTACCTACGAGCAGTACTTC.